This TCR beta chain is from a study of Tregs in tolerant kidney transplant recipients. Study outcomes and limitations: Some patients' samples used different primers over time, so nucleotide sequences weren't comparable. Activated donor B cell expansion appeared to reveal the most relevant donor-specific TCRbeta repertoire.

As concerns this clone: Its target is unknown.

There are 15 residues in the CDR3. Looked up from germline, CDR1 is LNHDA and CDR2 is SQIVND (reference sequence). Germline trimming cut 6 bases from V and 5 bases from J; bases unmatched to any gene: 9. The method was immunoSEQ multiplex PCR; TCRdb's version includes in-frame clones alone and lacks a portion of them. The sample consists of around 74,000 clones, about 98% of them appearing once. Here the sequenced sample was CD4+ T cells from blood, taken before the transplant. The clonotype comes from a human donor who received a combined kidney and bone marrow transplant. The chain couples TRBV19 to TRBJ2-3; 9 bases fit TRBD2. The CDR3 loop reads CASRSPGLALDTQYF. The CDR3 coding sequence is TGTGCCAGTAGATCCCCGGGACTAGCTTTAGATACGCAGTATTTT.